This is a list of T cell receptor beta chains from one sample in a study of lymphopenia after photon versus proton radiotherapy. The assay was immunoSEQ multiplex PCR, and TCRdb's table has in-frame clones only and misses some. This sample has 67,000 or so clones, with around 86% found just once. The sequencing used peripheral blood, collected from a patient treated with proton-based radiotherapy. The receptors here all came from a man of 80 years or more with esophageal cancer. Both conserved end residues are part of each CDR3. Each record gives: CDR3 length, V gene, J gene, D gene, clone size, CDR3 protein, CDR3 DNA. The D gene is left open where the match is weak. For some rows the clone size is stated as once, few or many, or as a class when expanded; others skip it.

15,TRBV6-5,TRBJ2-1,NA,NA,CASTEAGGSYNEQFF,TGTGCCAGCACCGAGGCGGGCGGTTCCTACAATGAGCAGTTCTTC
18,TRBV19,TRBJ2-6,NA,NA,CASNHQRQVVFGANVLTF,TGTGCCAGTAACCACCAGAGACAGGTGGTATTTGGGGCCAACGTCCTGACTTTC
15,TRBV19,TRBJ1-5,NA,few,CASSIPRAESQPQHF,TGTGCCAGTAGTATTCCCAGGGCGGAAAGTCAGCCCCAGCATTTT
15,TRBV5-4,TRBJ2-7,TRBD2,NA,CASSFPTSGSYEQYF,TGTGCCAGCAGCTTTCCGACTAGCGGAAGCTACGAGCAGTACTTC
14,TRBV19,TRBJ1-3,NA,NA,CASSIVGFGNTIYF,TGTGCCAGTAGTATAGTGGGGTTCGGAAACACCATATATTTT
10,TRBV20-1,TRBJ1-1,NA,NA,CSARYGLAFF,TGCAGTGCTAGATATGGGTTGGCTTTCTTT
13,TRBV5-6,TRBJ1-2,NA,NA,CASSPDRVGGYTF,TGTGCCAGCAGCCCGGACAGAGTGGGAGGCTACACCTTC
16,TRBV4-1,TRBJ2-1,TRBD1,NA,CASSQDPGQGFNEQFF,TGCGCCAGCAGCCAAGATCCGGGACAGGGTTTCAATGAGCAGTTCTTC
16,TRBV19,TRBJ2-1,NA,NA,CATARGYGGLFNEQFF,TGTGCCACGGCCCGTGGTTATGGGGGGCTTTTCAATGAGCAGTTCTTC
13,TRBV7-3,TRBJ1-2,NA,NA,CASSQFGARGYTF,TGTGCCAGCAGCCAGTTCGGGGCTCGGGGCTACACCTTC
11,TRBV6-5,TRBJ1-1,NA,once,CASSYFTEAFF,TGTGCCAGCAGTTATTTTACTGAAGCTTTCTTT
14,TRBV25-1,TRBJ2-7,TRBD1,NA,CASTPRDRGREQYF,TGTGCCAGCACCCCCCGGGACAGGGGACGCGAGCAGTACTTC
13,TRBV9,TRBJ1-1,NA,NA,CVSSVGLDTEAFF,TGTGTCAGCAGCGTGGGGTTGGACACTGAAGCTTTCTTT
13,TRBV27,TRBJ1-1,NA,NA,CASSSRGDIEAFF,TGTGCCAGCAGTTCGAGAGGGGATATTGAAGCTTTCTTT
12,TRBV7-9,TRBJ2-3,NA,NA,CASSLVGDTQYF,TGTGCCAGCAGCTTAGTAGGGGATACGCAGTATTTT
13,TRBV6-5,TRBJ1-2,TRBD1,NA,CASSAGTVYSYTF,TGTGCCAGCAGTGCCGGGACAGTTTATAGCTACACCTTC
16,TRBV7-2,TRBJ1-6,TRBD1,NA,CASSLAAGQVNSPLHF,TGTGCCAGCAGCTTAGCCGCAGGACAGGTTAATTCACCCCTCCACTTT
15,TRBV4-3,TRBJ2-3,TRBD1,NA,CASSHRDSQADTQYF,TGCGCCAGCAGCCACCGGGACAGCCAGGCAGATACGCAGTATTTT
16,TRBV10-3,TRBJ2-3,NA,NA,CAITPGDHRAADTQYF,TGTGCCATCACCCCCGGGGACCATCGGGCGGCAGATACGCAGTATTTT
12,TRBV25-1,TRBJ2-7,NA,NA,CASNGAYYEQYF,TGTGCCAGCAACGGGGCCTACTACGAGCAGTACTTC
14,TRBV19,TRBJ1-1,NA,NA,CASAPLGRSTEAFF,TGTGCCAGTGCGCCTCTTGGCAGGAGCACTGAAGCTTTCTTT
14,TRBV9,TRBJ1-4,NA,NA,CASSVSGVNEKLFF,TGTGCCAGCAGCGTATCAGGCGTTAATGAAAAACTGTTTTTT
14,TRBV11-1,TRBJ2-7,NA,NA,CASSPRQFSYEQYF,TGTGCCAGCAGCCCTAGACAGTTCTCCTACGAGCAGTACTTC
15,TRBV4-3,TRBJ2-3,NA,once,CASSQIYRGTDTQYF,TGCGCCAGCAGCCAAATTTACAGGGGCACAGATACGCAGTATTTT
14,TRBV7-3,TRBJ1-2,NA,NA,CASSLTGGDYGYTF,TGTGCCAGCAGCTTAACTGGGGGGGACTATGGCTACACCTTC
15,TRBV7-2,TRBJ1-4,NA,NA,CASSSGRGINEKLFF,TGTGCCAGCAGCTCGGGGCGGGGGATCAATGAAAAACTGTTTTTT
17,TRBV4-3,TRBJ2-1,TRBD2,few,CASSQDRTETSGSEQFF,TGCGCCAGCAGCCAAGATAGAACTGAGACTAGCGGGAGTGAGCAGTTCTTC
15,TRBV5-1,TRBJ2-7,NA,NA,CASSPGQINSYEQYF,TGCGCCAGCAGCCCGGGACAAATAAATTCCTACGAGCAGTACTTC
15,TRBV9,TRBJ1-6,NA,NA,CASSVRMGYDSPLHF,TGTGCCAGCAGCGTCCGGATGGGGTATGATTCACCCCTCCACTTT
14,TRBV5-6,TRBJ2-5,TRBD2,NA,CASRTAGGLETQYF,TGTGCCAGCAGAACAGCGGGGGGGTTGGAGACCCAGTACTTC
13,TRBV27,TRBJ1-1,NA,NA,CASRVHSGTEAFF,TGTGCCAGCAGGGTCCACTCAGGCACTGAAGCTTTCTTT
16,TRBV19,TRBJ2-1,NA,NA,CASSIIGKLFYNEQFF,TGTGCCAGTAGTATAATAGGGAAGCTGTTCTACAATGAGCAGTTCTTC
15,TRBV9,TRBJ2-7,NA,NA,CASSVDGRGSYEQYF,TGTGCCAGCAGCGTAGATGGGCGGGGCTCCTACGAGCAGTACTTC
15,TRBV7-9,TRBJ2-1,TRBD1,NA,CASSVPGQGFNEQFF,TGTGCCAGCAGCGTGCCGGGACAGGGTTTCAATGAGCAGTTCTTC
15,TRBV7-2,TRBJ2-7,TRBD1,NA,CASSQNRDRVKEQYF,TGTGCCAGCAGCCAAAACCGGGACAGGGTCAAAGAGCAGTACTTC
18,TRBV5-4,TRBJ1-2,TRBD1,once,CASSSANRDREVGGGYTF,TGTGCCAGCAGCTCCGCCAACCGGGACAGGGAGGTCGGCGGTGGCTACACCTTC
14,TRBV4-3,TRBJ2-3,TRBD2,NA,CATGGTRVSDTQYF,TGCGCCACCGGCGGGACTAGGGTATCAGATACGCAGTATTTT
15,TRBV6-6,TRBJ1-5,NA,NA,CASSYSPRGNQPQHF,TGTGCCAGCAGTTACTCGCCTAGGGGCAATCAGCCCCAGCATTTT
16,TRBV28,TRBJ2-5,TRBD2,NA,CASRPSGLAEGETQYF,TGTGCCAGCAGGCCTTCCGGACTAGCGGAAGGAGAGACCCAGTACTTC
15,TRBV9,TRBJ1-3,NA,few,CASSVDWSPGNTIYF,TGTGCCAGCAGCGTAGATTGGAGTCCTGGAAACACCATATATTTT
14,TRBV9,TRBJ2-1,TRBD1,many,CASSPGQGYSEQFF,TGTGCCAGCAGCCCTGGACAGGGTTACAGTGAGCAGTTCTTC
16,TRBV30,TRBJ1-5,NA,NA,CAWTPGGQNSNQPQHF,TGTGCCTGGACCCCCGGGGGCCAGAATAGCAATCAGCCCCAGCATTTT